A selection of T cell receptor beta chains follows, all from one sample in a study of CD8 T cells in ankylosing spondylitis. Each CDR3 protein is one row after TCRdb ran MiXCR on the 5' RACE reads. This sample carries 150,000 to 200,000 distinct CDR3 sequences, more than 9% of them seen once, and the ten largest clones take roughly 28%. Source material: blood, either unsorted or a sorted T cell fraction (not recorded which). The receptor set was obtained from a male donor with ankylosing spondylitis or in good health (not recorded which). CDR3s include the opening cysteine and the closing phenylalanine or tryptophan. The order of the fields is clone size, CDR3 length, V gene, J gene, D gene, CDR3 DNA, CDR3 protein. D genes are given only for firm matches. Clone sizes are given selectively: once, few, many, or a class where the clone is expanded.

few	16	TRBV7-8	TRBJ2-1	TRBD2	TGTGCCAGCAGCTTAGATCGGGCTAGCGGGCGGAATGAGCAGTTCTTC	CASSLDRASGRNEQFF
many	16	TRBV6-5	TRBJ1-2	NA	TGTGCCAGCAGTTACTCGATTCCAGGCCGTGAGGATGGCTACACCTTC	CASSYSIPGREDGYTF
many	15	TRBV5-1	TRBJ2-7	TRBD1	TGCGCCAGCAGCCCGCAAACGGACAGGTTCGACGAGCAGTACTTC	CASSPQTDRFDEQYF
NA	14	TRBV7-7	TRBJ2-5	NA	TGTGCCAGCAGCTTCATGCCGGAGTCAGAGACCCAGTACTTC	CASSFMPESETQYF
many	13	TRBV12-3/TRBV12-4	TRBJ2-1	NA	TGTGCCAGCAGTTTCCGAGAAGGGAATGAGCAGTTCTTC	CASSFREGNEQFF
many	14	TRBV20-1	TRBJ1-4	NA	TGCAGTGCTAGCGGTGGGTCAAGGGGTGAAAAACTGTTTTTT	CSASGGSRGEKLFF
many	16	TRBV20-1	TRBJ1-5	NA	TGCAGTGCTAGATTTGGGACCCCATATAGCAATCAGCCCCAGCATTTT	CSARFGTPYSNQPQHF
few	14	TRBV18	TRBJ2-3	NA	TGTGCCAGCTCAGGGAACACAGGAACAGATACGCAGTATTTT	CASSGNTGTDTQYF
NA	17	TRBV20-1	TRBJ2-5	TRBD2	TGCAGTGCCCCATCTGGCAGCGGGGGGATTGGGCAAGAGACCCAGTACTTC	CSAPSGSGGIGQETQYF
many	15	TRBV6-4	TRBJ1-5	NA	TGTGCCGCCCCCCCCTGGCGGAAGGGTCGTCAGCCCCAGCATTTT	CAAPPWRKGRQPQHF
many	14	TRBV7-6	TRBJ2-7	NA	TGTGCCAGCAGCTTAGCGAACAGGGCGCCCGAGCAGTACTTC	CASSLANRAPEQYF
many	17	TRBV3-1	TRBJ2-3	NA	TGTGCCAGCAGCCAAGATTCCCCTGCCTCCCGCACAGATACGCAGTATTTT	CASSQDSPASRTDTQYF
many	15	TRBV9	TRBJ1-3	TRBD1	TGTGCCAGCAGCCAGGGACAGAACTCTGGAAACACCATATATTTT	CASSQGQNSGNTIYF
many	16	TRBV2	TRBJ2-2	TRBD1	TGTGCCAGCAGACAACAGGGGGCGATGAACACCGGGGAGCTGTTTTTT	CASRQQGAMNTGELFF
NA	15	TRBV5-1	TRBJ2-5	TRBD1	TGCGCCAGCAGCTCGGTGACAGGGGACCAAGAGACCCAGTACTTC	CASSSVTGDQETQYF
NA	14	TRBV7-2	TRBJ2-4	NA	TGTGCCAGCAGCATCAGTCTAGCCAAAAACATTCAGTACTTC	CASSISLAKNIQYF
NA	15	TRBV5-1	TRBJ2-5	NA	TGCGCCAGCACAAATCGGGGCAGGGGAACGGAGACCCAGTACTTC	CASTNRGRGTETQYF
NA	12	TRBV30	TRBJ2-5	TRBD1	TGTGCCACCCGACAGGGTGGCGAGACCCAGTACTTC	CATRQGGETQYF
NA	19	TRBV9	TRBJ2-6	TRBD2	TGTGCCAGCAGCGCTCTCACTAGCGGGGTCCTCTCTGGGGCCAACGTCCTGACTTTC	CASSALTSGVLSGANVLTF
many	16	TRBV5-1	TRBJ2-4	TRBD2	TGCGCCAGCAGCTTGCAGGGACTAGCGGGGGTATCCATTCAGTACTTC	CASSLQGLAGVSIQYF
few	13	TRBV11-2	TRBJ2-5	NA	TGTGCCAGCAGCTTAGAGATTATAGGGACCCAGTACTTC	CASSLEIIGTQYF
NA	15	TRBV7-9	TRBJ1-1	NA	TGTGCCAACAGCTTTCTTGCAGGAATGAACACTGAAGCTTTCTTT	CANSFLAGMNTEAFF
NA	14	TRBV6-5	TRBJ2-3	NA	TGTGCCAGCAGTTACAACCCCACGGGAGATACGCAGTATTTT	CASSYNPTGDTQYF
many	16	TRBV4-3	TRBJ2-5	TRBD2	TGCGCCAGCAGCTCTAGACTAGCGGGGGGGATGGAGACCCAGTACTTC	CASSSRLAGGMETQYF
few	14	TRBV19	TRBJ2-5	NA	TGTGCCAGTAGTGATGTAGCGCTACAAGAGACCCAGTACTTC	CASSDVALQETQYF
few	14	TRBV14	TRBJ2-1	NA	TGTGCCAGCAGCCAAGTGTTGGGGGCCAATGAGCAGTTCTTC	CASSQVLGANEQFF
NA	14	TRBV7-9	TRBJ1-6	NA	TGTGCCAGCAGCTTAGATCCCGAAAATTCACCCCTCCACTTT	CASSLDPENSPLHF
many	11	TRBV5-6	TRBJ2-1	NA	TGTGCCAGCAGCTTGACTCTTGAGCAGTTCTTC	CASSLTLEQFF
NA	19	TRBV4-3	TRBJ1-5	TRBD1	TGCGCCAGCAGCCGAGACCGGGACAGGGGCTTTTATAGCAATCAGCCCCAGCATTTT	CASSRDRDRGFYSNQPQHF
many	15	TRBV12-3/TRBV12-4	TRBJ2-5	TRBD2	TGTGCCAGCAGTTTAGGACTAGCTTTCCAAGAGACCCAGTACTTC	CASSLGLAFQETQYF
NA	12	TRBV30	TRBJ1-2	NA	TGTGCCTGGACCCTGACAGACTATGGCTACACCTTC	CAWTLTDYGYTF
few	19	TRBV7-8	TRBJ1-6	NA	TGTGCCAGCAGCTTAGGAGGCAGGGGATACGAGCTGGAAAATTCACCCCTCCACTTT	CASSLGGRGYELENSPLHF
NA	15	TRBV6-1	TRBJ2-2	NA	TGTGCCAGCAGTCCCTTGACCATGGAGGCCGGGGAGCTGTTTTTT	CASSPLTMEAGELFF
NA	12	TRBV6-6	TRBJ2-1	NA	TGTGCCAGCAGTTCATCCTACGATGAGCAGATCTTC	CASSSSYDEQIF
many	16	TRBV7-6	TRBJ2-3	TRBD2	TGTGCCAGCAGCGTATTCGGGACTAGTGGGACAGATACGCAGTATTTT	CASSVFGTSGTDTQYF
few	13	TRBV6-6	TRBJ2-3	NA	TGTGCCAGCAGTTACTCGGACTCAAACCCTCAGTATTTT	CASSYSDSNPQYF
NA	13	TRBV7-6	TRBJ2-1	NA	TGTGCCAGCAGCCGACTGGGGGGAGGCGAGCAGTTCTTC	CASSRLGGGEQFF
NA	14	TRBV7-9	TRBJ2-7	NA	TGTGCCAGCAGCTTTGACCTCTTTCCCTACGAGCAGTACTTC	CASSFDLFPYEQYF
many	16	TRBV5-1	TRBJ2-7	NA	TGCGCCAGCAAGACTGGTCCCGACTCCAGCTCCTACGAGCAGTACTTC	CASKTGPDSSSYEQYF
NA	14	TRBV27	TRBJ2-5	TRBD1	TGTGCCAGCTGGGAGACAGGGGGCCAAGAGACCCAGTACTTC	CASWETGGQETQYF
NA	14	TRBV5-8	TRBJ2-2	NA	TGTGCCAGCAGTGAGGACGGAAACACCGGGGAGCTGTTTTTT	CASSEDGNTGELFF
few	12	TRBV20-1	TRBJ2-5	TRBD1	TGCAGTGCCGGAACCACAGGGGAAACCCAGTACTTC	CSAGTTGETQYF